The source of this TCR beta chain is a study of CD8+CD57+ T cells in acquired aplastic anemia (dated by TCRdb to the late 2010s). In the study overall: DNA extracted from sorted CD4+ and CD8+ cells had a mean of about 3.3 ug, with a range of about 0.18 to 27.4 ug. CD8+CD57+ expansion was defined as a frequency above the mean frequency observed in healthy subjects.

Patients chosen for sequencing had shown expansion of CD8+CD57+ cells by flow cytometry. Every patient had severe acquired aplastic anemia, diagnosed using the International Study of Aplastic Anemia and Agranulocytosis and Camitta criteria. Patients had received no therapy at the time of blood sampling. The study deep-sequenced TCR repertoires of sorted CD4+ and CD8+ blood T cells from severe aplastic anemia patients and healthy subjects. Patients were enrolled in the USA under clinicaltrials.gov protocols 00001620, 01623167, 00001397, 00071045, 00081523 and 00961064. Ficoll-Paque density gradient centrifugation was used to isolate peripheral blood mononuclear cells. CD4+ and CD8+ T cells were sorted by FACS or magnetic beads before DNA extraction. V sheds 7 bases and J sheds 3 bases, leaving 16 bases between their ends. The germline V gene (reference sequence) sets CDR1 to SEHNR and CDR2 to FQNEAQ. The CDR3 starts with the cysteine, ends with the phenylalanine, and has 16 residues. Left in the record is the CDR3 DNA by itself, 48 bases read in frame from the first base.

Profiling of TCR beta VDJ combinations and CDR3 sequences used genomic DNA as the template. TCR repertoire sequencing was run on an Illumina HiSeq 2000. On the study's bioinformatics: Repertoires were assessed using TRBV/TRBJ rearrangement plots, CDR3 size and DJ length profiles, and Simpson's diversity index. Whichever DNA sequence was most abundant in the deep sequencing data was defined as the immunodominant clone. CDR3 amino acid sequences were screened for sharing across subjects and were compared with published repertoires and the VDJdb database. Through fastp at Q25 and MiXCR, TCRdb rebuilt clones from the public reads, retaining in-frame beta chains. Identical CDR3 proteins give one entry, which carries the most common genes and DNA. For this entry, the V and J calls and clone size follow TCRdb and not the study's own pipeline. The sample yields 250,000 to 350,000 distinct CDR3 sequences; roughly 59% were counted once. The ten top clones hold under 1.5% of the sample.

Broad study findings and their caveats: Patients and healthy controls showed no significant difference in CD8+ Simpson's diversity (P=0.060). Some 30 CD8+ CDR3 sequences were found to be shared between patients and controls, but these sequences appeared to be highly expressed in patients and within the immunodominant clones of the patients.

Worth noting for this clonotype: The antigen this receptor binds is unknown. No much larger clone is present one base from it, and per-base qualities are unavailable.

Here the chain combines TRBV7-9 and TRBJ1-6; the D gene is unclear. The sequencing sample was made of sorted CD4+, CD8+, or CD8+CD57+ T cells (not recorded which) from PBMCs. The origin of this receptor is a human donor with aplastic anemia. The CDR3 is CASIIPPGNYNSPLHF. The sequenced DNA: TGTGCCAGCATCATACCTCCGGGAAACTATAATTCACCCCTCCACTTT.